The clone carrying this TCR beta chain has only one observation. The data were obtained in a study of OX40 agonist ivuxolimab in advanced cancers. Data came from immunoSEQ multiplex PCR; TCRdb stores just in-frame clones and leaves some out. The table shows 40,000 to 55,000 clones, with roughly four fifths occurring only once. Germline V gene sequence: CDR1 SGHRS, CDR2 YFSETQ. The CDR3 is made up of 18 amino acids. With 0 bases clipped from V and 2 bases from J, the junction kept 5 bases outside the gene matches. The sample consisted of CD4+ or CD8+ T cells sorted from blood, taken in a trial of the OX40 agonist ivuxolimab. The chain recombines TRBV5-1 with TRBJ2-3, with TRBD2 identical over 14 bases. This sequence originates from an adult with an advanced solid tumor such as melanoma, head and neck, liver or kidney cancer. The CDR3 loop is CASSLETGLAGVTDTQYF. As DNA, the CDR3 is TGCGCCAGCAGCTTGGAAACGGGACTAGCGGGGGTCACAGATACGCAGTATTTT.